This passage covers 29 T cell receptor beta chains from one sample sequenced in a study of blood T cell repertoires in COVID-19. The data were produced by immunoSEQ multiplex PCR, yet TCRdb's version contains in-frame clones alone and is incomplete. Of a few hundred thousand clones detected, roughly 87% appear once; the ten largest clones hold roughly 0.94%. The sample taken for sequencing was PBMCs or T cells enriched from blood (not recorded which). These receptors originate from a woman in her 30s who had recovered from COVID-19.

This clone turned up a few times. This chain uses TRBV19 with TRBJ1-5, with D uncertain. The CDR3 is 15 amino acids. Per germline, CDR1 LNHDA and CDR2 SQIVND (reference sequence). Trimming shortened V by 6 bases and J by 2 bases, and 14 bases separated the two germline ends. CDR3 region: CASSSTHGGNQPQHF. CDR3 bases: TGTGCCAGTAGCTCGACCCATGGAGGCAATCAGCCCCAGCATTTT.

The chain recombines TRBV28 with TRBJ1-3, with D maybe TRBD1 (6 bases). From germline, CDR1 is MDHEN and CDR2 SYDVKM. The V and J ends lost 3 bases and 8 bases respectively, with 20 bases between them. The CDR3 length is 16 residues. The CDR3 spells CASSFVVGQGFDTIYF. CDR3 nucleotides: TGTGCCAGCAGTTTCGTTGTTGGGCAGGGGTTCGACACCATATATTTT.

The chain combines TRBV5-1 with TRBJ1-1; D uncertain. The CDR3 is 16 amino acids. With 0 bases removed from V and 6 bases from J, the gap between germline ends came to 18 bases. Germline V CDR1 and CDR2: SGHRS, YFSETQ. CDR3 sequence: CASSLDWELQTAEAFF. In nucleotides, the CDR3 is TGCGCCAGCAGCTTGGATTGGGAGCTGCAGACTGCTGAAGCTTTCTTT.

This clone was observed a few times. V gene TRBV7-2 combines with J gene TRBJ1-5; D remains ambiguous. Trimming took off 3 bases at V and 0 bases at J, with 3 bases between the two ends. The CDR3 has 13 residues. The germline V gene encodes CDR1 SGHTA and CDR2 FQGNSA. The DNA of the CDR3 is TGTGCCAGCAGCTTCGGTAGCAATCAGCCCCAGCATTTT. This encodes CASSFGSNQPQHF.

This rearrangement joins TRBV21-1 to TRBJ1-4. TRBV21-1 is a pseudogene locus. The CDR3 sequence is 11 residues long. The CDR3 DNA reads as TGTGCCAGCAGCGTACGCCCCGCGCTGTTTTTT. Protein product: CASSVRPALFF.

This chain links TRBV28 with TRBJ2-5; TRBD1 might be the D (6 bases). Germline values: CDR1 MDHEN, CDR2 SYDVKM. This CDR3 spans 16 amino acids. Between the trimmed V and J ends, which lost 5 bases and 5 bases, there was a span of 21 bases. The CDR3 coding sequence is TGTGCCAGCAGTCACAGGGTGAAGCGACAAGGGGAGACCCAGTACTTC. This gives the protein CASSHRVKRQGETQYF. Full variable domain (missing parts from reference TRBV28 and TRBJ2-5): DVKVTQSSRYLVKRTGEKVFLECVQDMDHENMFWYRQDPGLGLRLIYFSYDVKMKEKGDIPEGYSVSREKKERFSLILESASTNQTSMYLCASSHRVKRQGETQYFGPGTRLLVL.

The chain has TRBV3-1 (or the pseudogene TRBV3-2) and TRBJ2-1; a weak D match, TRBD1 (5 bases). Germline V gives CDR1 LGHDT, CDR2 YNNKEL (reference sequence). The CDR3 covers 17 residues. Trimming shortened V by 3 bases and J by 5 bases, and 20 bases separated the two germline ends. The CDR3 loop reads CASSQWPGFSEDNEQFF. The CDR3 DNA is TGTGCCAGCAGCCAGTGGCCAGGGTTCAGTGAAGACAATGAGCAGTTCTTC.

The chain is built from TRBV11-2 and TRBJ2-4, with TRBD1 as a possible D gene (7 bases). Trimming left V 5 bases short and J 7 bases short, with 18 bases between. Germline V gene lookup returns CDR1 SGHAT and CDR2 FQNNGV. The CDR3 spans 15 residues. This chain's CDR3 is CASSAGQRNNNIQYF. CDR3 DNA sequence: TGTGCCAGCAGCGCGGGACAGAGGAATAATAACATTCAGTACTTC.

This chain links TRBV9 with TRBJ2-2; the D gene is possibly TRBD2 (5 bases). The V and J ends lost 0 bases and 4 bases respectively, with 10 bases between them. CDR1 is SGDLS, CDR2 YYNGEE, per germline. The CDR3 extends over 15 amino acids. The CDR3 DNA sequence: TGTGCCAGCAGCGTAGTGGCTAGCCTCACCGGGGAGCTGTTTTTT. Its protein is CASSVVASLTGELFF.

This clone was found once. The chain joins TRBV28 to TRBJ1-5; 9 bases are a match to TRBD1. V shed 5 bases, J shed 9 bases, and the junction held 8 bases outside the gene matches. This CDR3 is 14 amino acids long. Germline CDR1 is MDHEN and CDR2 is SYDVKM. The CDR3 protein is CASSRRDRAAPQHF. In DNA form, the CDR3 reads TGTGCCAGCAGTCGCCGGGACAGGGCGGCGCCCCAGCATTTT.

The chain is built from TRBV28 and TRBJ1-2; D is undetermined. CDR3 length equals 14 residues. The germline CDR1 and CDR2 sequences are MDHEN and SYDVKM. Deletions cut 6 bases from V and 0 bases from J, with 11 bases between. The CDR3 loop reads CASRPTRANYGYTF. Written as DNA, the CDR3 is TGTGCCAGCAGACCGACAAGAGCTAACTATGGCTACACCTTC.

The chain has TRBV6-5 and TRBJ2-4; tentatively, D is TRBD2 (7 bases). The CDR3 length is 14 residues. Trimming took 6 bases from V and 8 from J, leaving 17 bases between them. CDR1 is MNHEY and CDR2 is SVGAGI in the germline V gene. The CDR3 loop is CASSLGGARDIQYF. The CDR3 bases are TGTGCCAGCAGCTTGGGGGGGGCGCGGGACATTCAGTACTTC.

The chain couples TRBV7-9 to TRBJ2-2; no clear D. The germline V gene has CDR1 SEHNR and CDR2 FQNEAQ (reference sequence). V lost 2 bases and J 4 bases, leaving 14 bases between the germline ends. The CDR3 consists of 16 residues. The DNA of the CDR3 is TGTGCCAGCAGCTTATCCTCGCTCACGGGCACCGGGGAGCTGTTTTTT. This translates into CASSLSSLTGTGELFF.

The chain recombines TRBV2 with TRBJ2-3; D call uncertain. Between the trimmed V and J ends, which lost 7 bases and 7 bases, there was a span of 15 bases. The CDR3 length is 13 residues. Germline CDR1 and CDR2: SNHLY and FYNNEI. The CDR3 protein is CASTKTLDNTQYF. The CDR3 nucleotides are TGTGCCAGCACCAAAACCTTAGACAATACGCAGTATTTT.

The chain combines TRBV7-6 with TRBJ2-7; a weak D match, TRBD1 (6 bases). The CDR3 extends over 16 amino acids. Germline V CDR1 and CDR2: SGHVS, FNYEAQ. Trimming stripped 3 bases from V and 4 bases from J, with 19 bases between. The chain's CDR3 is CASSFRTAGPPYEQYF. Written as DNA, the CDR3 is TGTGCCAGCAGCTTCCGGACAGCCGGTCCTCCTTACGAGCAGTACTTC.

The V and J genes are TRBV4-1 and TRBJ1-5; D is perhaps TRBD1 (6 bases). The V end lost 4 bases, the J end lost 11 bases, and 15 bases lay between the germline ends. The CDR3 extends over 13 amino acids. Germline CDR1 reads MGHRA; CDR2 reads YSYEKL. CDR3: CASSPGTRVSQHF. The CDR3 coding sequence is TGCGCCAGCAGCCCAGGGACAAGGGTATCCCAGCATTTT.

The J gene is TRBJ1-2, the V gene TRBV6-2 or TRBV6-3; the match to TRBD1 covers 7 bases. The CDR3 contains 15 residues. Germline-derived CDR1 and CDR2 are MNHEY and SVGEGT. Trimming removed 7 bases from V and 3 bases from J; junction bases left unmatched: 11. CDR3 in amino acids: CASTPGRGVDYGYTF. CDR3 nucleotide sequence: TGTGCCAGCACCCCAGGCAGGGGGGTTGACTATGGCTACACCTTC.

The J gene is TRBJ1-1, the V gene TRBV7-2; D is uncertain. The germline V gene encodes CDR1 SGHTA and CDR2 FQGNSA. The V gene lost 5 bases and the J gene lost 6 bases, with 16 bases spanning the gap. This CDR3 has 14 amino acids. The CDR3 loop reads CASSLQSGRAEAFF. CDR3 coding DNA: TGTGCCAGCAGCCTCCAGAGTGGTCGGGCTGAAGCTTTCTTT. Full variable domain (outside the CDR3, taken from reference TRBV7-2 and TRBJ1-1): GAGVSQSPSNKVTEKGKDVELRCDPISGHTALYWYRQSLGQGLEFLIYFQGNSAPDKSGLPSDRFSAERTGGSVSTLTIQRTQQEDSAVYLCASSLQSGRAEAFFGQGTRLTVV.

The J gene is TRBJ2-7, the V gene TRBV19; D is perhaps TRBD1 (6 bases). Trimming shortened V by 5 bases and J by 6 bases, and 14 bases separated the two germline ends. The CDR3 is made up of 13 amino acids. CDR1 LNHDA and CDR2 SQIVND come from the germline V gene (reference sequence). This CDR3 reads CASSGGGSGEQYF. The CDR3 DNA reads TGTGCCAGTAGTGGGGGCGGGTCAGGCGAGCAGTACTTC.

The CDR3 region has the DNA TGTGCCATCAGTGAGCCCGGACAGGAGGCTGTCGGGGGCTACACCTTC. This sequence encodes CAISEPGQEAVGGYTF. The rearrangement uses TRBV10-3 and TRBJ1-2; TRBD1 agrees at 7 bases. Looked up from germline, CDR1 is ENHRY and CDR2 is SYGVKD. The V gene end was trimmed by 2 bases and the J gene end by 8 bases; junction bases not matched to a gene: 14. The CDR3 has 16 amino acids.

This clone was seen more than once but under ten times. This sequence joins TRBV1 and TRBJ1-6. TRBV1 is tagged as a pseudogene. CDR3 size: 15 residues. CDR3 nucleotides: TGCACCAGCAGCCAACCGGTCCCGGGAGGTTCACCCCTCCACTTT. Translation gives CTSSQPVPGGSPLHF.

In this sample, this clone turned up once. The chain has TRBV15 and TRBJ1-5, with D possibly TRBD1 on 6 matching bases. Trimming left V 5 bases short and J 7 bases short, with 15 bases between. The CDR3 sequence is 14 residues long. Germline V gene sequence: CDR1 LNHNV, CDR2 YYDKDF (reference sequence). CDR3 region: CATSPGGGPQPQHF. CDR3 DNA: TGTGCCACCAGCCCCGGCGGGGGGCCACAGCCCCAGCATTTT.

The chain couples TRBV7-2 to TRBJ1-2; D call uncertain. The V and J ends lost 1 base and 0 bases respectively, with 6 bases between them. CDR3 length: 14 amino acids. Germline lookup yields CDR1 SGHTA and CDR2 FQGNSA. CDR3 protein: CASSLGRTNYGYTF. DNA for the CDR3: TGTGCCAGCAGCTTAGGCAGAACTAACTATGGCTACACCTTC. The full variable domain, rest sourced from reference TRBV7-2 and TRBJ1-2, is GAGVSQSPSNKVTEKGKDVELRCDPISGHTALYWYRQSLGQGLEFLIYFQGNSAPDKSGLPSDRFSAERTGGSVSTLTIQRTQQEDSAVYLCASSLGRTNYGYTFGSGTRLTVV.

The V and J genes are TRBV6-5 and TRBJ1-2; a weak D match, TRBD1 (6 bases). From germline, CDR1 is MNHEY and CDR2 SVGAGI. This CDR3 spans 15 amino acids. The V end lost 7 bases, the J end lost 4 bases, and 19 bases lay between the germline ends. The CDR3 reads CASNVRPTGGYGYTF. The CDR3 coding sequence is TGTGCCAGCAACGTTCGTCCGACAGGAGGCTATGGCTACACCTTC.

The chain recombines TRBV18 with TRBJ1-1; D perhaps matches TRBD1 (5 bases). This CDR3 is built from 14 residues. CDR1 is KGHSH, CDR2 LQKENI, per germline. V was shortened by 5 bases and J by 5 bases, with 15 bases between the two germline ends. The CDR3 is CASSSVQDGTEAFF. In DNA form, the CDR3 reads TGTGCCAGCTCATCGGTACAGGACGGGACTGAAGCTTTCTTT.

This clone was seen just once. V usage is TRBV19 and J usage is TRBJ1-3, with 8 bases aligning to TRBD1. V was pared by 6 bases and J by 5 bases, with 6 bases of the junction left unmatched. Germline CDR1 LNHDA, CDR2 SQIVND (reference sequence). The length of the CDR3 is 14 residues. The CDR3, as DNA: TGTGCCAGTAGCCTTGGGACAGGAAGAAACACCATATATTTT. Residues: CASSLGTGRNTIYF.

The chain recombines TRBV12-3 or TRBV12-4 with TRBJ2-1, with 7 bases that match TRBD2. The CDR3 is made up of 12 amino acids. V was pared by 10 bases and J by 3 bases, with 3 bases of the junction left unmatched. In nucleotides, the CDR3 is TGTGCCACTGGACTAGACTACAATGAGCAGTTCTTC. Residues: CATGLDYNEQFF.

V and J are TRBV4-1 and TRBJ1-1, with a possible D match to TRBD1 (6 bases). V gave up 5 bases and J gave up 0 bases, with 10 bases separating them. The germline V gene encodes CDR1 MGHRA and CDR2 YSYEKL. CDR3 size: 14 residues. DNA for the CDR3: TGCGCCAGCAGCGGACGGACAGTGAACACTGAAGCTTTCTTT. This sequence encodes CASSGRTVNTEAFF.

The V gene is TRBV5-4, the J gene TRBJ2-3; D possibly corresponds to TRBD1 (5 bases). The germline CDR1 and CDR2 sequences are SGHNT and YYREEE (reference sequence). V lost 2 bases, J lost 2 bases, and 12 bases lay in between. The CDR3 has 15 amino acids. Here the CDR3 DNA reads TGTGCCAGCAGCTTAAGGGGTCCTTTCACAGATACGCAGTATTTT. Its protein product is CASSLRGPFTDTQYF. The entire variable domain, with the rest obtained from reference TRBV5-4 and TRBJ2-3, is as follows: ETGVTQSPTHLIKTRGQQVTLRCSSQSGHNTVSWYQQALGQGPQFIFQYYREEENGRGNFPPRFSGLQFPNYSSELNVNALELDDSALYLCASSLRGPFTDTQYFGPGTRLTVL.